The rows below give T cell receptor beta chains drawn from one sample of a study of blood T cell repertoires in COVID-19. Data came from immunoSEQ multiplex PCR; TCRdb stores just in-frame clones and leaves some out. The table shows roughly 300,000 clones, with around 86% occurring only once. The material sequenced was PBMCs or T cells enriched from blood (not recorded which). These TCRs come from a woman aged 40 to 50 with acute COVID-19. Both conserved end residues are part of each CDR3. A D gene is named only where the DNA matches it firmly. Not every row has a clone size; where given, it reads once, few, many or a size class.

J | size | V | D | DNA | CDR3
TRBJ1-3 | - | TRBV7-2 | TRBD1 | TGTGCCAGCAGCTGGGGACAGGGCCGGGGAAACACCATATATTTT | CASSWGQGRGNTIYF
TRBJ2-7 | - | TRBV3-1/TRBV3-2 | - | TGTGCCAGCAGCCCCCTCGAGAGCTACGAGCAGTACTTC | CASSPLESYEQYF
TRBJ2-1 | - | TRBV4-3 | - | TGCGCCAGCAGCCAAGGGGTAGCCCTGAGCTCCTACAATGAGCAGTTCTTC | CASSQGVALSSYNEQFF
TRBJ1-2 | - | TRBV18 | TRBD1 | TGTGCCAGCTCACCACCGAAGGGACAGCTTTATGGCTACACCTTC | CASSPPKGQLYGYTF
TRBJ1-2 | - | TRBV15 | - | TGTGCCACCAGCAGAGATGGAGGGGACGGCTACACCTTC | CATSRDGGDGYTF
TRBJ2-5 | once | TRBV11-2 | TRBD2 | TGTGCCAGCAGCTTATCCTTAGCGGGAGGGCAAGAGACCCAGTACTTC | CASSLSLAGGQETQYF
TRBJ2-1 | - | TRBV5-4 | TRBD2 | TGTGCCAGCAGCTTGGCTAGCGGGGGGGCGTTTTTGGAGCAGTTCTTC | CASSLASGGAFLEQFF
TRBJ1-5 | - | TRBV28 | - | TGTGCCAGCAGTTTTCGTCAGGGGATGGGACAGCCCCAGCATTTT | CASSFRQGMGQPQHF
TRBJ2-1 | - | TRBV14 | - | TGTGCCAGCAGCCGGGATCAGGGGACCTACAATGAGCAGTTCTTC | CASSRDQGTYNEQFF
TRBJ1-5 | - | TRBV12-3/TRBV12-4 | - | TGTGCCAGCAGTTTATCGCAGCCCCAGCATTTT | CASSLSQPQHF
TRBJ2-5 | few | TRBV6-2/TRBV6-3 | TRBD2 | TGTGCCAGCAGTACACTAGCGGGGGGGAGACAAGAGACCCAGTACTTC | CASSTLAGGRQETQYF
TRBJ2-1 | - | TRBV10-3 | TRBD1 | TGTGCCATCAGTGACGGGACAGGTCCTTACAATGAGCAGTTCTTC | CAISDGTGPYNEQFF
TRBJ2-6 | - | TRBV2 | - | TGTGCCAGCAGGAAGGGAGCTGGGGCCAACGTCCTGACTTTC | CASRKGAGANVLTF
TRBJ1-2 | - | TRBV7-9 | - | TGTGCCAGCAGCGAAACAGACCTCGGAGGCTACACCTTC | CASSETDLGGYTF
TRBJ2-7 | once | TRBV6-5 | - | TGTGCCAGCAGTTACGTCACAGGCTACGAGCAGTACTTC | CASSYVTGYEQYF
TRBJ2-3 | - | TRBV15 | TRBD1 | TGTGCCACCAGCAGGGCGACAGGGCGGCAAGATACGCAGTATTTT | CATSRATGRQDTQYF
TRBJ1-6 | - | TRBV7-9 | TRBD1 | TGTGCCAGCAGCCCGGGACAGGGATCGAATTCACCCCTCCACTTT | CASSPGQGSNSPLHF
TRBJ2-7 | - | TRBV11-3 | - | TGTGCCAGCAGTTCGGGCGCGGCGGCGGGCGAGCAGTACTTC | CASSSGAAAGEQYF
TRBJ2-3 | - | TRBV10-3 | TRBD1 | TGTGCCATCAGCAGGGGGCTAGGGGCAGATACGCAGTATTTT | CAISRGLGADTQYF
TRBJ1-6 | - | TRBV27 | TRBD1 | TGTGCCAGTAGGACAGGGGCAAATTCACCCCTCCACTTT | CASRTGANSPLHF
TRBJ1-2 | - | TRBV7-2 | - | TGTGCCAGCAGCTTAGTGGGGGGAAATGGCTACACCTTC | CASSLVGGNGYTF
TRBJ2-7 | - | TRBV27 | TRBD1 | TGTGCCAGCAGGACCTGGGGGACAGACGAGCAGTACTTC | CASRTWGTDEQYF
TRBJ2-1 | - | TRBV4-2 | - | TGTGCCAGCAGCCACCAAAGCGGGTCTCAGGCCAATGAGCAGTTCTTC | CASSHQSGSQANEQFF
TRBJ2-1 | - | TRBV6-5 | - | TGTGCCAGCAGTTACCGAGCCGAATACTACAATGAGCAGTTCTTC | CASSYRAEYYNEQFF
TRBJ1-4 | - | TRBV6-2/TRBV6-3 | TRBD1 | TGTGCCAGCAGTTACGCCTCCGGGACAGCTAATGAAAAACTGTTTTTT | CASSYASGTANEKLFF
TRBJ1-1 | - | TRBV20-1 | - | TGCAGTGCTAGTAGAGGCAGGGGTGACACTGAAGCTTTCTTT | CSASRGRGDTEAFF
TRBJ2-2 | - | TRBV7-3 | - | TGTGCCAGCAGCTCACACCGTCGACTTAGCGGACCGAACACCGGGGAGCTGTTTTTT | CASSSHRRLSGPNTGELFF
TRBJ2-1 | - | TRBV7-2 | TRBD2 | TGTGCCAGCAGCTCTAGCGGGAGGGACAATGAGCAGTTCTTC | CASSSSGRDNEQFF
TRBJ2-7 | - | TRBV15 | TRBD2 | TGTGCCACCAGCAGAGAACTAGCGGCCGCTCGCTCCGAGCAGTACTTC | CATSRELAAARSEQYF
TRBJ2-5 | once | TRBV6-5 | - | TGTGCCAGCAGTTACTCGTGGACTCGGGAGACCCAGTACTTC | CASSYSWTRETQYF
TRBJ1-2 | - | TRBV6-5 | TRBD1 | TGTGCCAGCAGGGACAGGTGGGGCTATGGCTACACCTTC | CASRDRWGYGYTF
TRBJ2-7 | - | TRBV28 | TRBD2 | TGTGCCAGCAGCACAGCTAGCGGGAGTGAGTTGTACGAGCAGTACTTC | CASSTASGSELYEQYF
TRBJ2-4 | few | TRBV4-1 | - | TGCGCCAGCAGCCAAGATAAGTCCGGAGGGATTAGCGCCAAAAACATTCAGTACTTC | CASSQDKSGGISAKNIQYF
TRBJ1-2 | - | TRBV6-5 | TRBD1 | TGTGCCAGCAGTGACTCGGACAGGGGCTATGGCTACACCTTC | CASSDSDRGYGYTF
TRBJ1-1 | - | TRBV3-1/TRBV3-2 | TRBD1 | TGTGCCAGCAGCCAAGTCCTAGGGGGCCGGACTGAAGCTTTCTTT | CASSQVLGGRTEAFF